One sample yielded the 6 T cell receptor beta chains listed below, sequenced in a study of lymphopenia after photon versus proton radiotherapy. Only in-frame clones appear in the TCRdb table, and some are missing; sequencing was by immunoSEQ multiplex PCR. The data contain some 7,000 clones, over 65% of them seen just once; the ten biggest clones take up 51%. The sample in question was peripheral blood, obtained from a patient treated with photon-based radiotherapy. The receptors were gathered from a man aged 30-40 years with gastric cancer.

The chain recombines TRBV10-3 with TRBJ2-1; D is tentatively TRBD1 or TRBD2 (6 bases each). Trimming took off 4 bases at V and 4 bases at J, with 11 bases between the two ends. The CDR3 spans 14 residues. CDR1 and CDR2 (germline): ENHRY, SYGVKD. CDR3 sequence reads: CAISAGGGYNEQFF. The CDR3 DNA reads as TGTGCCATCAGTGCTGGAGGGGGATACAATGAGCAGTTCTTC.

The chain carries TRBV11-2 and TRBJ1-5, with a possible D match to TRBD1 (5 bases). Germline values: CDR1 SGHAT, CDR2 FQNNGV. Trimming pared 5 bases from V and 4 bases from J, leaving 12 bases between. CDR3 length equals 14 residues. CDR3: CASSHPGGNQPQHF. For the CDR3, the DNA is TGTGCCAGCAGCCATCCTGGGGGAAATCAGCCCCAGCATTTT.

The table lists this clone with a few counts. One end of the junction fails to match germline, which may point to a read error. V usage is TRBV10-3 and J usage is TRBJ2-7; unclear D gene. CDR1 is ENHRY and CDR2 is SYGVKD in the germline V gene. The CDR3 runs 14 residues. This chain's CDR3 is CASSYYPRSYEQYF. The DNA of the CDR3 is TGTGCCAGCAGTTACTATCCTCGCTCCTACGAGCAGTACTTC.

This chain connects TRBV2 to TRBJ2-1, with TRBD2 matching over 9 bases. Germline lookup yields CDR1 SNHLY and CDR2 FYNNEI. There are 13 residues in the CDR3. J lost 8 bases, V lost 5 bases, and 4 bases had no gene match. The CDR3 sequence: CASSSGGRDEQFF. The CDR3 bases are TGTGCCAGCAGTAGCGGGGGGCGCGATGAGCAGTTCTTC.

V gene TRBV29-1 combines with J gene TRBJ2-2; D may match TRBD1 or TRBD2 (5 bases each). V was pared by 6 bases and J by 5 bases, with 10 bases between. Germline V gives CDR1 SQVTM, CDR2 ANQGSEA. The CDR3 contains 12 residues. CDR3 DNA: TGCAGCGTGGGACGACCGACCGGGGAGCTGTTTTTT. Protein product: CSVGRPTGELFF.

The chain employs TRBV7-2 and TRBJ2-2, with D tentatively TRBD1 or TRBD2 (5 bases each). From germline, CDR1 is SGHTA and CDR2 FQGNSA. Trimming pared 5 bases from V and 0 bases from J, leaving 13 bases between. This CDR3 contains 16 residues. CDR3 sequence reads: CASSNRGTANTGELFF. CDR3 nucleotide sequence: TGTGCCAGCAGCAACCGAGGGACGGCGAACACCGGGGAGCTGTTTTTT.